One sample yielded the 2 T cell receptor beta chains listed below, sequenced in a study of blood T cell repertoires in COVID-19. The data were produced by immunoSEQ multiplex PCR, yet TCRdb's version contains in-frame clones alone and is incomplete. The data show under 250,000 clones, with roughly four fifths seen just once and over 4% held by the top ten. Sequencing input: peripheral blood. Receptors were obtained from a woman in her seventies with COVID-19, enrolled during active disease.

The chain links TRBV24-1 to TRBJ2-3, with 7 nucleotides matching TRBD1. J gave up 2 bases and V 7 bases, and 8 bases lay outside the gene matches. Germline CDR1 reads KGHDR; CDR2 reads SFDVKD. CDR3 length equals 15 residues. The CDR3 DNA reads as TGTGCCACCAGCCGCCCGGGACAGACCACAGATACGCAGTATTTT. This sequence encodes CATSRPGQTTDTQYF.

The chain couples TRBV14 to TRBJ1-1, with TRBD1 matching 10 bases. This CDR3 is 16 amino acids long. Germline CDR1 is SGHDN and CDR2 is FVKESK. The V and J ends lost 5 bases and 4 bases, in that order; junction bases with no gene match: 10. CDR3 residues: CASSKRRQGASTEAFF. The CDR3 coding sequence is TGTGCCAGCAGCAAAAGACGACAGGGGGCGAGCACTGAAGCTTTCTTT.